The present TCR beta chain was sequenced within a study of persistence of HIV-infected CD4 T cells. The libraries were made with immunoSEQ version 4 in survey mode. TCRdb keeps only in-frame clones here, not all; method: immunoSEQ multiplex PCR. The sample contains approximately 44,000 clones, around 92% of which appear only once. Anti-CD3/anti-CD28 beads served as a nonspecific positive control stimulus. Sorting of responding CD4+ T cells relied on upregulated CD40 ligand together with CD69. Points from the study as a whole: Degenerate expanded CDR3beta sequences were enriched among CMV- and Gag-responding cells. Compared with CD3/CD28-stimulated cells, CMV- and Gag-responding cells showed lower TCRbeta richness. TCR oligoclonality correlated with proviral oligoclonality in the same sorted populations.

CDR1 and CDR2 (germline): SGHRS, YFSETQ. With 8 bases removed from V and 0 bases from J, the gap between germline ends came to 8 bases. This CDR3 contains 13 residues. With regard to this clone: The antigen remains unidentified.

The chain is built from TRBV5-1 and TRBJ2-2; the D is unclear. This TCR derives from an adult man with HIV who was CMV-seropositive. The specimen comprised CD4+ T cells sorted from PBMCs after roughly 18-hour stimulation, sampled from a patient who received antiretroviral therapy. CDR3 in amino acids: CASQKANTGELFF. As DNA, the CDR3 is TGCGCCAGTCAAAAAGCGAACACCGGGGAGCTGTTTTTT.